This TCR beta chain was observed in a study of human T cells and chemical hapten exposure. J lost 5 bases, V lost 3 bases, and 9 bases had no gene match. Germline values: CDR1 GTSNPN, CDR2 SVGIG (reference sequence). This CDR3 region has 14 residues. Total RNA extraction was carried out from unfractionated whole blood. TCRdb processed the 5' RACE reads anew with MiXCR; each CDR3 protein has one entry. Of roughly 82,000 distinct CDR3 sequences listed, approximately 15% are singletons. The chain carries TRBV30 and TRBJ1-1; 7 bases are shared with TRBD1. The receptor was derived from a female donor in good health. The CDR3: CAWSPRGGRTEAFF. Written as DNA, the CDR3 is TGTGCCTGGAGCCCAAGAGGGGGCCGGACTGAAGCTTTCTTT.